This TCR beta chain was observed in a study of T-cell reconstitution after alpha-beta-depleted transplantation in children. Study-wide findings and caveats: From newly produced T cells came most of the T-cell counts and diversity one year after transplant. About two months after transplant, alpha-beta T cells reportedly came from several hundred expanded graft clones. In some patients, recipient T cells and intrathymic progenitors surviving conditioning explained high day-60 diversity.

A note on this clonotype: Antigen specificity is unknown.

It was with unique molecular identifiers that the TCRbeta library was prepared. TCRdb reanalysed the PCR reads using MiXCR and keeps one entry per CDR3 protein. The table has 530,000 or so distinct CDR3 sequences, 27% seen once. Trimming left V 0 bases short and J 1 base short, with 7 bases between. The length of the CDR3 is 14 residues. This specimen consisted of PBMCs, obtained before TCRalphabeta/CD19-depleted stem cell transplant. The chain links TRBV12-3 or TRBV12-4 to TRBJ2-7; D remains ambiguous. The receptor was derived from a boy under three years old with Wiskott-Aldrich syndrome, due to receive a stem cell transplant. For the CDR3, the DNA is TGTGCCAGCAGTTTAGCCCGGTATTCCTACGAGCAGTACTTC. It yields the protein CASSLARYSYEQYF.